One sample yielded the 25 T cell receptor beta chains listed below, sequenced in a study of blood T cell repertoires in COVID-19. Generated by immunoSEQ multiplex PCR, the TCRdb table keeps only in-frame clones and is missing some. The table includes 200,000 to 250,000 clones, nearly 90% detected once. What was sequenced was PBMCs or T cells enriched from blood (not recorded which). The receptors come from a man aged 25 to 40 who had recovered from COVID-19.

As concerns this clone: Other DNA sequences from this sample encode an identical CDR3 as well. This chain connects TRBV27 to TRBJ2-7, with a weak D call TRBD2 (6 bases). CDR3 length: 13 residues. Trimming removed 6 bases at V and 0 bases at J, with 9 bases between. Per the germline V gene, CDR1 is MNHEY and CDR2 is SMNVEV (reference sequence). The DNA for the CDR3 is TGTGCCAGCAGGGGAGGTAGCTCCTACGAGCAGTACTTC. Translated: CASRGGSSYEQYF.

The chain combines TRBV7-9 with TRBJ1-6, with TRBD1 identical over 9 bases. In germline, CDR1 is SEHNR, CDR2 FQNEAQ (reference sequence). The V gene end was trimmed by 6 bases and the J gene end by 9 bases; junction bases not matched to a gene: 12. The CDR3 is made up of 16 amino acids. The CDR3 spells CASRPTTGGLGSPLHF. In DNA form, the CDR3 reads TGTGCCAGCAGACCAACGACAGGGGGATTGGGTTCACCCCTCCACTTT.

This chain joins TRBV29-1 and TRBJ1-3; weak D call: TRBD1 (6 bases). This CDR3 contains 13 residues. Trimming removed 7 bases at V and 2 bases at J, with 12 bases between. From germline, CDR1 is SQVTM and CDR2 ANQGSEA. CDR3 in amino acids: CSAADRPGNTIYF. For the CDR3, the DNA is TGCAGCGCCGCGGACAGACCTGGAAACACCATATATTTT.

This sequence joins TRBV6-5 and TRBJ1-2; possible D gene TRBD1, 6 bases. CDR1 and CDR2 from the germline V gene are MNHEY and SVGAGI. Trimming left V 2 bases short and J 2 bases short, with 12 bases between. This CDR3 comprises 15 residues. CDR3 in DNA: TGTGCCAGCAGTTACAGCGACAGGCTAAACTATGGCTACACCTTC. This gives the protein CASSYSDRLNYGYTF.

This chain joins TRBV3-1 (or the pseudogene TRBV3-2) and TRBJ2-3, with 7 bases matching TRBD2. V was pared by 5 bases and J by 0 bases, with 5 bases of the junction left unmatched. The CDR3 is made up of 15 amino acids. CDR1 is LGHDT, CDR2 YNNKEL, per germline (reference sequence). The CDR3 bases are TGTGCCAGCAGCTTCCTAGCGGCTAGCACAGATACGCAGTATTTT. Encoded protein: CASSFLAASTDTQYF.

The count of this clone is one. This chain uses TRBV5-1 with TRBJ1-1; possibly TRBD1 for D (5 bases). Per germline, CDR1 SGHRS and CDR2 YFSETQ. With 1 base removed from V and 7 bases from J, the gap between germline ends came to 8 bases. The CDR3 is 12 amino acids. CDR3 sequence reads: CASSLNGGEAFF. The CDR3 region has the DNA TGCGCCAGCAGCTTGAACGGGGGTGAAGCTTTCTTT.

The genes are TRBV19 and TRBJ2-1, with D maybe TRBD2 (5 bases). CDR1 and CDR2 from the germline V gene are LNHDA and SQIVND (reference sequence). The CDR3 spans 16 residues. V lost 5 bases, J lost 2 bases, and 16 bases lay in between. The CDR3 is CASSPNGVGPYNEQFF. Written as DNA, the CDR3 is TGTGCCAGTAGTCCAAACGGGGTAGGTCCCTACAATGAGCAGTTCTTC.

The chain links TRBV5-1 to TRBJ1-2; no clear D. Looked up from germline, CDR1 is SGHRS and CDR2 is YFSETQ. Trimming stripped 0 bases from V and 3 bases from J, with 6 bases between. The CDR3 spans 13 residues. CDR3 region: CASSLGLDYGYTF. The CDR3 DNA sequence: TGCGCCAGCAGCTTGGGACTAGACTATGGCTACACCTTC.

The sample holds one count of this clone. The chain employs TRBV5-4 and TRBJ2-2, with D possibly being TRBD1 (5 bases). The CDR3 loop spans 14 amino acids. Germline V CDR1 and CDR2: SGHNT, YYREEE (reference sequence). V lost 4 bases to trimming and J lost 4 bases, with 11 bases between them. The CDR3: CASSPRGGTGELFF. The CDR3, as DNA: TGTGCCAGCAGCCCAAGGGGCGGCACCGGGGAGCTGTTTTTT.

CDR3 nucleotides: TGTGCCAGCAGCAGACCGGGACAGGGGAGTGGGGGTGAAAAACTGTTTTTT. Its translation is CASSRPGQGSGGEKLFF. This chain joins TRBV7-8 and TRBJ1-4; TRBD1 agrees at 10 bases. CDR3 length equals 17 residues. Germline CDR1 SGHVS, CDR2 FQNEAQ. V shed 5 bases and J 7 bases; nucleotides not matched to a gene: 13.

The chain joins TRBV5-5 to TRBJ2-2, with D possibly being TRBD1 (6 bases). This CDR3 contains 13 residues. Deletions cut 7 bases from V and 4 bases from J, with 11 bases between. Germline V lookup: CDR1 SGHKS, CDR2 YYEKEE (reference sequence). The CDR3 here is CASRTGPTGELFF. Here the CDR3 DNA reads TGTGCCAGCCGCACAGGGCCCACCGGGGAGCTGTTTTTT.

J is TRBJ2-7 and V is TRBV12-3 or TRBV12-4, with D unclear. Trimming removed 5 bases from V and 1 base from J, with 6 bases in between. The CDR3 sequence is 12 residues long. The CDR3 nucleotides are TGTGCCAGCAGTAGAGCATCCTACGAGCAGTACTTC. Protein sequence: CASSRASYEQYF.

The CDR3 sequence is CASSVGGDTEAFF. For the CDR3, the DNA is TGTGCCAGCAGTGTGGGGGGGGACACTGAAGCTTTCTTT. The chain links TRBV2 to TRBJ1-1; possibly TRBD1 for D (5 bases). The CDR3 is made up of 13 amino acids. Germline-derived CDR1 and CDR2 are SNHLY and FYNNEI. V lost 4 bases and J 3 bases, leaving 9 bases between the germline ends. Full variable domain (outside the CDR3, taken from reference TRBV2 and TRBJ1-1): EPEVTQTPSHQVTQMGQEVILRCVPISNHLYFYWYRQILGQKVEFLVSFYNNEISEKSEIFDDQFSVERPDGSNFTLKIRSTKLEDSAMYFCASSVGGDTEAFFGQGTRLTVV.

This chain joins TRBV5-1 and TRBJ1-6; D call uncertain. The germline CDR1 and CDR2 sequences are SGHRS and YFSETQ. V was shortened by 1 base and J by 8 bases, with 10 bases between the two germline ends. The CDR3 totals 14 residues. The CDR3 here is CASSLNSDYSPLHF. The CDR3 DNA sequence: TGCGCCAGCAGCTTGAACAGTGATTATTCACCCCTCCACTTT.

The chain is built from TRBV7-9 and TRBJ1-4, with D perhaps TRBD1 (6 bases). The CDR3 extends over 12 amino acids. Germline V CDR1 and CDR2: SEHNR, FQNEAQ (reference sequence). V shed 7 bases and J shed 8 bases, with 11 bases lying between them. The CDR3 DNA reads TGTGCCAGCAACAGGGTGGGGGAAAAACTGTTTTTT. Its protein product is CASNRVGEKLFF.

This clone has just one count. The rearrangement uses TRBV6-2 or TRBV6-3 and TRBJ2-7, with D possibly TRBD2 on 5 matching bases. CDR3 size: 15 residues. V lost 5 bases and J 6 bases, leaving 20 bases between the germline ends. Looked up from germline, CDR1 is MNHEY and CDR2 is SVGEGT. The DNA of the CDR3 is TGTGCCAGCAGTCACCCCCCCCGGGGTCTGATCGAGCAGTACTTC. Its protein is CASSHPPRGLIEQYF.

V and J are TRBV7-2 and TRBJ2-3, with D possibly being TRBD2 (6 bases). The germline V gene encodes CDR1 SGHTA and CDR2 FQGNSA. V lost 5 bases to trimming and J lost 5 bases, with 17 bases between them. CDR3 length equals 15 residues. This CDR3 reads CASSRWGEQGDTQYF. CDR3 DNA sequence: TGTGCCAGCAGCCGGTGGGGGGAGCAGGGAGATACGCAGTATTTT.

The rearrangement links TRBV28 to TRBJ1-1; no reliable D call. CDR1 is MDHEN and CDR2 is SYDVKM in the germline V gene. Trimming shortened V by 4 bases and J by 1 base, and 4 bases separated the two germline ends. The CDR3 is 12 amino acids. The CDR3 nucleotides read TGTGCCAGCAGTTATAAGAACACTGAAGCTTTCTTT. It yields the protein CASSYKNTEAFF. Full variable domain (rest looked up from reference TRBV28 and TRBJ1-1): DVKVTQSSRYLVKRTGEKVFLECVQDMDHENMFWYRQDPGLGLRLIYFSYDVKMKEKGDIPEGYSVSREKKERFSLILESASTNQTSMYLCASSYKNTEAFFGQGTRLTVV.

This clone was detected ten times or more. The chain has TRBV5-8 and TRBJ1-1; no reliable D call. This CDR3 is built from 14 residues. Trimming cost V 2 bases and J 4 bases, with 12 bases left between them. CDR1 SGHTS and CDR2 YDEGEE come from the germline V gene. The CDR3 here is CASSFPSGSTEAFF. The DNA of the CDR3 is TGTGCCAGCAGCTTCCCGTCAGGTAGCACTGAAGCTTTCTTT.

This chain uses TRBV25-1 with TRBJ2-1; D ambiguous. Deletions cut 8 bases from V and 0 bases from J, with 8 bases between. Germline V CDR1 and CDR2: MGHDK, SYGVNS. The CDR3 sequence is 13 residues long. The CDR3 spells CASRTSSYNEQFF. CDR3 nucleotides: TGTGCCAGCCGTACGAGCTCCTACAATGAGCAGTTCTTC.

This clone has a single count. The J gene is TRBJ1-2, the V gene TRBV15, with a tentative D call TRBD1 (5 bases). CDR1 and CDR2 (germline): LNHNV, YYDKDF (reference sequence). The ends were cut back, 3 bases at V and 8 bases at J, with 10 bases in the middle. The CDR3 contains 12 residues. The CDR3 region is CATSSAGRGYTF. The CDR3 DNA reads TGTGCCACCAGCAGCGCGGGGCGAGGCTACACCTTC.

The chain recombines TRBV14 with TRBJ1-6; tentatively, D is TRBD1 (6 bases). V was clipped by 1 base and J by 4 bases, with 11 bases between them. Germline CDR1 and CDR2: SGHDN and FVKESK. This CDR3 spans 16 amino acids. The CDR3 DNA sequence: TGTGCCAGCAGCCAAGGCTCGACAGGATATAATTCACCCCTCCACTTT. This encodes CASSQGSTGYNSPLHF.

The chain is built from TRBV30 and TRBJ2-7, with D possibly matching TRBD2 (6 bases). CDR3 length: 13 residues. V dropped 0 bases and J dropped 6 bases, with 12 bases sitting between them. CDR1 is GTSNPN, CDR2 SVGIG, per germline (reference sequence). The DNA for the CDR3 is TGTGCCTGGAGTGTATCGAAGGGAGGCGAGCAGTACTTC. It codes for CAWSVSKGGEQYF.

The J gene is TRBJ2-5, the V gene TRBV3-1 (or the pseudogene TRBV3-2), with 12 bases that match TRBD2. Looked up from germline, CDR1 is LGHDT and CDR2 is YNNKEL (reference sequence). The CDR3 length is 16 residues. The V gene end was trimmed by 3 bases and the J gene end by 1 base; junction bases not matched to a gene: 3. CDR3 amino acids: CASSQPGLAGQETQYF. CDR3 DNA sequence: TGTGCCAGCAGCCAGCCGGGACTAGCGGGCCAAGAGACCCAGTACTTC.

The rearrangement uses TRBV7-2 and TRBJ1-6, with 8 nucleotides matching TRBD1. In germline, CDR1 is SGHTA, CDR2 FQGNSA. The trim removed 4 bases at V and 8 bases at J, leaving 7 bases unmatched. This CDR3 has 15 amino acids. CDR3 amino acids: CASSYQTGADSPLHF. DNA of the CDR3: TGTGCCAGCAGCTACCAGACAGGGGCCGATTCACCCCTCCACTTT. The complete variable domain, with remaining parts taken from reference TRBV7-2 and TRBJ1-6, reads GAGVSQSPSNKVTEKGKDVELRCDPISGHTALYWYRQSLGQGLEFLIYFQGNSAPDKSGLPSDRFSAERTGGSVSTLTIQRTQQEDSAVYLCASSYQTGADSPLHFGNGTRLTVT.